A selection of T cell receptor beta chains follows, all from one sample in a study of T cell changes during pregnancy in multiple sclerosis. Assay used: immunoSEQ multiplex PCR; TCRdb lists only in-frame clones, some missing. In the table there are about 110,000 clones, about 90% of which are singletons. The source was peripheral blood, collected before pregnancy. All receptors derive from a female donor with multiple sclerosis, enrolled in a pregnancy study. Both conserved end residues are part of each CDR3. The D gene is left open where the match is weak. Not every row has a clone size; where given, it reads once, few, many or a size class.

TRBJ2-7 - TRBV28 - TGTGCCAGCAGGTCAGGGGACCACGAGCAGTACTTC CASRSGDHEQYF
TRBJ1-4 - TRBV2 - TGTGCCAGCAGTGAATGGCAGACGGGTAATGAAAAACTGTTTTTT CASSEWQTGNEKLFF
TRBJ1-1 - TRBV6-1 TRBD1 TGTGCCAGCAGTGAAGTTATCACAGGGGGGTCTACTGAAGCTTTCTTT CASSEVITGGSTEAFF
TRBJ2-3 - TRBV18 - TGTGCCAGCTCCCTTACTCCGCCTGGCACAGATACGCAGTATTTT CASSLTPPGTDTQYF
TRBJ1-1 - TRBV19 TRBD1 TGTGCCAGTAGTAGACACACAGGGGGCCCGAACACTGAAGCCTTCTTT CASSRHTGGPNTEAFF
TRBJ2-1 - TRBV30 TRBD1 TGTGCCTGGACAACCCGGACAGGGTCACGTCCCGGTGAGCAGTTCTTC CAWTTRTGSRPGEQFF
TRBJ2-2 - TRBV9 TRBD2 TGTGCCAGCAGCGTTAATAGCGGGGGCACCGGGGAGCTGTTTTTT CASSVNSGGTGELFF
TRBJ1-1 - TRBV18 - TGTGCCAGCTCACCACAGAGCGGGGGGGGGAACACTGAAGCTTTCTTT CASSPQSGGGNTEAFF
TRBJ1-2 - TRBV13 - TGTGCCAGCAGCTTAGTAGGGGGATCGACGGGTTATGGCTACACCTTC CASSLVGGSTGYGYTF
TRBJ1-6 once TRBV9 - TGTGCCAGCAGCTCCACCCTACAGGGAAATTCACCCCTCCACTTT CASSSTLQGNSPLHF
TRBJ2-5 - TRBV18 - TGTGCCAGCTCCCCCCAGTACCAAGAGACCCAGTACTTC CASSPQYQETQYF
TRBJ1-6 once TRBV6-5 TRBD1 TGTGCCAGCAGTTGGGGACAGGGGGCGAATTCACCCCTCCACTTT CASSWGQGANSPLHF
TRBJ2-6 - TRBV27 TRBD1 TGTGCCAGCAGTCTGAGACAGGGTACCTCTGGGGCCAACGTCCTGACTTTC CASSLRQGTSGANVLTF
TRBJ2-5 few TRBV2 - TGTGCCAGCAGGCCCAGGCAAGAGACCCAGTACTTC CASRPRQETQYF
TRBJ2-3 - TRBV5-1 TRBD2 TGCGCCAGCAGCTTGCTGGGACTAGCGGGAGCGGAAGATACGCAGTATTTT CASSLLGLAGAEDTQYF
TRBJ2-7 - TRBV28 TRBD2 TGTGCCAGCAGTTCGGGGGGGGGCGAATACGAGCAGTACTTC CASSSGGGEYEQYF
TRBJ2-3 - TRBV7-9 TRBD2 TGTGCCAGCGGTACTATTGGACTAGCGGGGAGCACAGATACGCAGTATTTT CASGTIGLAGSTDTQYF
TRBJ1-3 few TRBV5-6 - TGTGCCAGCAGCTTGGTCGGCGGAGGTAGCTCTGGAAACACCATATATTTT CASSLVGGGSSGNTIYF
TRBJ1-3 - TRBV28 - TGTGCCAGCAGTTTACTAGGGGTAGGAAACACCATATATTTT CASSLLGVGNTIYF
TRBJ2-3 - TRBV7-9 - TGTGCCAGCAGCTCTGGGGGGACTAGCACAGATACGCAGTATTTT CASSSGGTSTDTQYF
TRBJ1-4 - TRBV19 TRBD1 TGTGCCAGTAGTAGACGGACAGGGGATGGAAAACTGTTTTTT CASSRRTGDGKLFF
TRBJ2-7 - TRBV2 TRBD1 TGTGCCAGCAGTCGGGACAGCTACGAGCAGTACTTC CASSRDSYEQYF
TRBJ1-2 - TRBV6-5 - TGTGCCAGCAGTAGTTTGGACAGCCCCTATGGCTACACCTTC CASSSLDSPYGYTF
TRBJ2-3 - TRBV7-9 TRBD1 TGTGCCAGCAGCTTAATCGGGACAGGGGAGAGCACAGATACGCAGTATTTT CASSLIGTGESTDTQYF
TRBJ2-1 - TRBV27 - TGTGCCAGCAGTAATAGCGGACCGTCCTACAATGAGCAGTTCTTC CASSNSGPSYNEQFF
TRBJ2-3 - TRBV7-9 TRBD2 TGTGCCAGCAGCTTGTTAGCGGCTAGCGGGGGAACCACAGATACGCAGTATTTT CASSLLAASGGTTDTQYF
TRBJ1-2 few TRBV27 - TGTGCCAGCAGTTTGGGGCAGGGGTTTGGCTACACCTTC CASSLGQGFGYTF
TRBJ2-5 - TRBV2 - TGTGCCAGCACCAAATCTAGGCAAGAGACCCAGTACTTC CASTKSRQETQYF
TRBJ2-1 - TRBV5-4 TRBD1 TGTGCCAGCAGCTTGGGGCTTAGACAGGGGGCCGGTGAGCAGTTCTTC CASSLGLRQGAGEQFF
TRBJ1-2 - TRBV2 - TGTGCCAGCAGTGAAGCGCTTCAGAACAACTATGGCTACACCTTC CASSEALQNNYGYTF
TRBJ2-1 - TRBV18 TRBD1 TGTGCCAGCTCCCGGGACAGGACCAATGAGCAGTTCTTC CASSRDRTNEQFF
TRBJ1-2 - TRBV7-6 TRBD1 TGTGCCAGCAGCTTCTACAGGGACAGCTATGGCTACACCTTC CASSFYRDSYGYTF
TRBJ1-3 once TRBV7-8 - TGTGCCAGCAGCTTAGGGGCCAGCTCTGGAAACACCATATATTTT CASSLGASSGNTIYF
TRBJ1-1 once TRBV5-6 TRBD1 TGTGCCAGCAGCTTGATGCTCAGGGACAGGTTGAACACTGAAGCTTTCTTT CASSLMLRDRLNTEAFF
TRBJ2-7 - TRBV7-9 TRBD2 TGTGCCAGCAGCTTGGGGGGGATAGCGGGCCTCTCCTACGAGCAGTACTTC CASSLGGIAGLSYEQYF
TRBJ2-1 - TRBV9 TRBD1 TGTGCCAGCTCGAGACCGGCAGCCCGGGACAGTTTGGGGAGCTCCTACAATGAGCAGTTCTTC CASSRPAARDSLGSSYNEQFF
TRBJ1-5 - TRBV9 - TGTGCCAGCAGCGTAGCCCCTAACGGGGGACAGCCCCAGCATTTT CASSVAPNGGQPQHF
TRBJ1-1 - TRBV7-9 - TGTGCCAGCAGCTTTTCAGAGGGCAGCCTTGAAGCTTTCTTT CASSFSEGSLEAFF
TRBJ1-2 once TRBV4-3 - TGCGCCAGCAGCCCAAGTAGTACAGTTAACCTCTATGGCTACACCTTC CASSPSSTVNLYGYTF
TRBJ2-2 - TRBV19 - TGTGCCAGTAGTATAGAGCGGGCCAACACCGGGGAGCTGTTTTTT CASSIERANTGELFF